This TCR beta chain is drawn from a study of shared clonotypes between healthy human individuals. TCRdb keeps only in-frame clones here, not all; method: immunoSEQ multiplex PCR. The sample has some 800,000 clones, roughly 92% seen once; the top ten hold less than 25%. Germline values: CDR1 SGHRS, CDR2 YFSETQ. There are 15 residues in the CDR3. The V gene end was trimmed by 4 bases and the J gene end by 3 bases; junction bases not matched to a gene: 7. Naive CD8 cells, CD45RO-negative and positively selected for CCR7, excluded terminally differentiated effector memory CD45RA+ cells. V gene TRBV5-1 combines with J gene TRBJ2-7; 10 bases agree with TRBD1. Sequences were obtained from naive CD8+ T cells sorted from blood. The source of this sequence is a man aged 30 to 39 in good health. The CDR3, as DNA: TGCGCCAGCAGCGTAGGGACAGGGGTGGGCTACGAGCAGTACTTC. The encoded protein is CASSVGTGVGYEQYF.